This is a list of T cell receptor beta chains from one sample in a study of T cell changes during pregnancy in multiple sclerosis. Profiled with immunoSEQ multiplex PCR; TCRdb holds only in-frame clones, not every one. The sample lists about 36,000 clones; 89% were seen once. The sequenced sample was CD4+ T cells from peripheral blood mononuclear cells, obtained after pregnancy. These receptors all come from a female donor in good health, enrolled as a control in a pregnancy study. Each CDR3 is given with its conserved first and last residue. D genes are given only for firm matches. Size is omitted from some rows. Given values are once, few, many or a class for expanded clones.

V: TRBV6-1; J: TRBJ2-1; D: TRBD2; size: .; DNA: TGTGCCAGCAGTGAAGCGAGGGCTAGCGGGTACAATGAGCAGTTCTTC; CDR3: CASSEARASGYNEQFF
V: TRBV4-1; J: TRBJ1-3; D: .; size: .; DNA: TGCGCCAGCAGCCAAGTGGCTCGGAGAGGTGGAAACACCATATATTTT; CDR3: CASSQVARRGGNTIYF
V: TRBV4-1; J: TRBJ1-2; D: .; size: .; DNA: TGCGCCAGCAGCCAAGATCGGGTCGCGGGGGGCTACACCTTC; CDR3: CASSQDRVAGGYTF
V: TRBV6-6; J: TRBJ1-3; D: TRBD1; size: .; DNA: TGTGCCGGGGGGACAGGGGGCTCAGGAAACACCATATATTTT; CDR3: CAGGTGGSGNTIYF
V: TRBV7-3; J: TRBJ2-3; D: .; size: .; DNA: TGTGCCAGCAGCTTAATCGCAGGGGATACGCAGTATTTT; CDR3: CASSLIAGDTQYF
V: TRBV19; J: TRBJ1-1; D: TRBD1; size: .; DNA: TGTGCCAGTGGACAGGGAGCAGGTTTGGGAGAAGCTTTCTTT; CDR3: CASGQGAGLGEAFF
V: TRBV27; J: TRBJ2-7; D: .; size: .; DNA: TGTGCCAGCAGTTTGAGGCTGACCTCCTACGAGCAGTACTTC; CDR3: CASSLRLTSYEQYF
V: TRBV11-3; J: TRBJ2-7; D: TRBD1; size: .; DNA: TGTGCCAGCAGTCGGGCAGGGGGCTCCTACGAGCAGTACTTC; CDR3: CASSRAGGSYEQYF
V: TRBV6-4; J: TRBJ2-3; D: .; size: .; DNA: TGTGCCAGCAGTGATCGGGGGGCCAGCGATACGCAGTATTTT; CDR3: CASSDRGASDTQYF
V: TRBV2; J: TRBJ1-2; D: TRBD1; size: .; DNA: TGTGCCAGCAGAGGGGACAGCCCAAAGAGCTACACCTTC; CDR3: CASRGDSPKSYTF
V: TRBV5-1; J: TRBJ1-1; D: .; size: once; DNA: TGCGCCAGCAGCTTGGGCGGTAGGGGTCTCCTGAACACTGAAGCTTTCTTT; CDR3: CASSLGGRGLLNTEAFF
V: TRBV5-1; J: TRBJ1-2; D: TRBD1; size: .; DNA: TGCGCCAGCAGCTTGGAGCTATCGGGACAGGGGTTCTTAAGGGGCCACACCTTC; CDR3: CASSLELSGQGFLRGHTF
V: TRBV30; J: TRBJ2-2; D: TRBD2; size: .; DNA: TGTGCCTGGAGTGGCGCTAGCGGGAGGGAGCTGTTTTTT; CDR3: CAWSGASGRELFF
V: TRBV11-2; J: TRBJ1-4; D: .; size: .; DNA: TGTGCCAGCAGCTTAGGCAGGGCTAATGAAAAACTGTTTTTT; CDR3: CASSLGRANEKLFF
V: TRBV27; J: TRBJ1-1; D: .; size: .; DNA: TGTGCCAGCAGCCCGTGGCAGAACACTGAAGCTTTCTTT; CDR3: CASSPWQNTEAFF
V: TRBV28; J: TRBJ2-7; D: TRBD1; size: .; DNA: TGTGCCAGCAGCCCACCGACAGGGGTCGAGCAGTACTTC; CDR3: CASSPPTGVEQYF
V: TRBV7-2; J: TRBJ2-1; D: .; size: .; DNA: TGTGCCAGCAGCCCGTTAGCCGGCGTTGAGCAGTTCTTC; CDR3: CASSPLAGVEQFF
V: TRBV11-2; J: TRBJ2-5; D: .; size: .; DNA: TGTGCCAGCAGCGACCGATTCGGGGAGATGGGAGAGACCCAGTACTTC; CDR3: CASSDRFGEMGETQYF
V: TRBV7-8; J: TRBJ2-7; D: TRBD2; size: .; DNA: TGTGCCAGCAGCCTGCCGGGGGGAAGTGGATACGAGCAGTACTTC; CDR3: CASSLPGGSGYEQYF
V: TRBV12-1; J: TRBJ2-5; D: .; size: .; DNA: TGTGCCAGCAGGCCGGACAGGGGACGAGGGACCCAGTACTTC; CDR3: CASRPDRGRGTQYF
V: TRBV7-8; J: TRBJ2-1; D: TRBD1; size: .; DNA: TGTGCCAGCAGCTTAGTTCAGGGACAGGGAAACAATGAGCAGTTCTTC; CDR3: CASSLVQGQGNNEQFF
V: TRBV14; J: TRBJ1-2; D: .; size: .; DNA: TGTGCCAGCAGCCAAGTGTCAAAAGCATCTAACTATGGCTACACCTTC; CDR3: CASSQVSKASNYGYTF
V: TRBV6-6; J: TRBJ2-3; D: TRBD2; size: .; DNA: TGTGCCAGCAGAAAAGGCGGGGGGGCAGATACGCAGTATTTT; CDR3: CASRKGGGADTQYF
V: TRBV11-3; J: TRBJ2-5; D: TRBD1; size: .; DNA: TGTGCCAGCAGCGAAGACAGGGCCCAAGAGACCCAGTACTTC; CDR3: CASSEDRAQETQYF
V: TRBV5-4; J: TRBJ2-7; D: .; size: .; DNA: TGTGCCAGCAGCTTGGACAGTGCCTACGAGCAGTACTTC; CDR3: CASSLDSAYEQYF
V: TRBV9; J: TRBJ1-5; D: .; size: .; DNA: TGTGCCAGCAGCGTAGGGGCAGGGGAGAGCCTCCAGCATTTT; CDR3: CASSVGAGESLQHF
V: TRBV30; J: TRBJ1-6; D: TRBD1; size: .; DNA: TGTGCCTGGAGCGGACAGGGGGAACACACGCACTTT; CDR3: CAWSGQGEHTHF
V: TRBV27; J: TRBJ2-3; D: TRBD1; size: .; DNA: TGTGCCAGCAGTCGGCCGGGACAGGTAACAGATACGCAGTATTTT; CDR3: CASSRPGQVTDTQYF
V: TRBV7-9; J: TRBJ1-2; D: .; size: .; DNA: TGTGCCAGCAGTCTCGGGGAGGGGGGCTACTATGGCTACACCTTC; CDR3: CASSLGEGGYYGYTF
V: TRBV7-2; J: TRBJ2-4; D: TRBD1; size: .; DNA: TGTGCCAGCAGCTCTACAGTCGGGACAGAGCGTCAGTACTTC; CDR3: CASSSTVGTERQYF
V: TRBV5-4; J: TRBJ2-5; D: .; size: .; DNA: TGTGCCAGCAGCTTGGGAGACACCGGGGTTCAAGAGACCCAGTACTTC; CDR3: CASSLGDTGVQETQYF
V: TRBV10-2; J: TRBJ2-3; D: TRBD2; size: .; DNA: TGCGCCAGCAGACCCGCTAGCGGGACCCTTCATACGCAGTATTTT; CDR3: CASRPASGTLHTQYF
V: TRBV28; J: TRBJ1-1; D: .; size: .; DNA: TGTGCCAGCAGTTTCCTCCCCGGAGGCCAGGAGAACACTGAAGCTTTCTTT; CDR3: CASSFLPGGQENTEAFF
V: TRBV29-1; J: TRBJ1-3; D: .; size: .; DNA: TGCAGCGCCATACAGGGAGGGGCTGGAAACACCATATATTTT; CDR3: CSAIQGGAGNTIYF
V: TRBV27; J: TRBJ2-1; D: .; size: .; DNA: TGTGCCAGCAGTTTACCCCCAACGGGGGAGAGGTCGCCCCACAATGAGCAGTTCTTC; CDR3: CASSLPPTGERSPHNEQFF
V: TRBV10-2; J: TRBJ2-3; D: .; size: .; DNA: TGCGCCAGCAGTGAGGGACTAACCCAAAAGCCAGATACGCAGTATTTT; CDR3: CASSEGLTQKPDTQYF
V: TRBV27; J: TRBJ2-5; D: .; size: .; DNA: TGTGCCAGCAGCCGACGGTCAGGGGTAGACCAAGAGACCCAGTACTTC; CDR3: CASSRRSGVDQETQYF
V: TRBV7-9; J: TRBJ2-7; D: .; size: .; DNA: TGTGCCAGCAGCCTTACTACCTACGAGCAGTACTTC; CDR3: CASSLTTYEQYF
V: TRBV10-3; J: TRBJ2-3; D: TRBD2; size: .; DNA: TGTGCCATCAGCGGGACTAGCATAGGACCCACAGATACGCAGTATTTT; CDR3: CAISGTSIGPTDTQYF
V: TRBV9; J: TRBJ2-5; D: .; size: .; DNA: TGTGCCAGCAGCGTAGGCCCAGGGGAGAGGGGACAAGAGACCCAGTACTTC; CDR3: CASSVGPGERGQETQYF
V: TRBV9; J: TRBJ2-2; D: TRBD2; size: .; DNA: TGTGCCAGCAGCTATACCGGGACTAGTGCCGGGGAGCTGTTTTTT; CDR3: CASSYTGTSAGELFF
V: TRBV5-1; J: TRBJ2-7; D: .; size: once; DNA: TGCGCCAGCAGCTTGCGAGCGCCGATCTACGAGCAGTACTTC; CDR3: CASSLRAPIYEQYF
V: TRBV27; J: TRBJ2-7; D: .; size: .; DNA: TGTGCCAGCAGTTTAGAGGCCGAGCAGTACTTC; CDR3: CASSLEAEQYF
V: TRBV19; J: TRBJ2-5; D: .; size: .; DNA: TGTGCCAGTAGTCCCGTGGGAGTCATGGCTGAGACCCAGTACTTC; CDR3: CASSPVGVMAETQYF
V: TRBV7-7; J: TRBJ2-5; D: .; size: .; DNA: TGTGCCAGCAGCCTAAGGGGGGGGACCCAAGAGACCCAGTACTTC; CDR3: CASSLRGGTQETQYF